This TCR beta chain was found in a study of radiation and T cells in renal cell carcinoma. The study, taken as a whole, reports: Dominant CDR3 motifs were more common in irradiated tumors than controls. Tumor samples were small regions of approximately 0.93 g.

This clone was seen a handful of times. Its antigen is unidentified. This CDR3 is 13 amino acids long. V lost 8 bases, J lost 1 base, and 2 bases stayed unmatched. Germline-derived CDR1 and CDR2 are MNHNS and SASEGT. As for treatment: treatment-naive control, cytoreductive nephrectomy. This renal cell carcinoma was of the clear cell type. The method was immunoSEQ multiplex PCR; TCRdb's version includes in-frame clones alone and lacks a portion of them. The sample includes approximately 14,000 clones, roughly three fifths of them seen just once. The source material was tumor tissue, sampled from a patient whose treatment was nephrectomy without radiotherapy. The chain joins TRBV6-1 to TRBJ1-1; 9 bases match TRBD1. The TCR sequence derives from a man aged 45-65 years with renal cell carcinoma. CDR3 residues: CASQGQGNTEAFF. The CDR3 DNA follows: TGTGCCAGCCAGGGACAGGGGAACACTGAAGCTTTCTTT.